The 27 T cell receptor beta chains in this list originate from one sample, sequenced in a study of CD8 T cells in ankylosing spondylitis. Via MiXCR, TCRdb re-called the 5' RACE reads, giving one row per CDR3 protein. The sample comprises about 130,000 distinct CDR3 sequences, roughly 7.3% of which are singletons, and more than 9% rests with the top ten. Specimen: blood, either unsorted or a sorted T cell fraction (not recorded which). These receptors were collected from a male donor with ankylosing spondylitis or in good health (not recorded which).

This clonotype was seen repeatedly, ten times or more. J is TRBJ1-2 and V is TRBV7-9; D is uncertain. This CDR3 contains 13 residues. CDR1 SEHNR and CDR2 FQNEAQ come from the germline V gene (reference sequence). V dropped 1 base and J dropped 4 bases, with 7 bases sitting between them. The DNA for the CDR3 is TGTGCCAGCAGCTTAGTGGCCTCCTATGGCTACACCTTC. It is translated as CASSLVASYGYTF.

The sample holds many counts of this clonotype. The V and J genes are TRBV5-4 and TRBJ2-1; 8 bases line up with TRBD1. The CDR3 covers 14 residues. V was pared by 4 bases and J by 9 bases, with 9 bases of the junction left unmatched. Per germline, CDR1 SGHNT and CDR2 YYREEE (reference sequence). This CDR3 reads CASSIDRGLSEQFF. The CDR3 coding sequence is TGTGCCAGCAGCATTGACAGGGGTTTGAGTGAGCAGTTCTTC.

This clonotype was observed many times. The rearrangement joins TRBV20-1 to TRBJ2-2; 8 bases line up with TRBD2. The V and J ends lost 6 bases and 5 bases, in that order; junction bases with no gene match: 8. Germline-derived CDR1 and CDR2 are DFQATT and SNEGSKA (reference sequence). This CDR3 is built from 14 residues. The CDR3 reads CSARRGAGTGELFF. The CDR3, as DNA: TGCAGTGCCCGGCGGGGGGCGGGTACCGGGGAGCTGTTTTTT.

This clonotype was observed many times. This chain uses TRBV2 with TRBJ1-5; no reliable D call. This CDR3 is 15 amino acids long. The germline CDR1 and CDR2 sequences are SNHLY and FYNNEI. V was cut by 1 base and J by 2 bases, with 9 bases left in between. The CDR3 loop reads CASSEVRVGNQPQHF. CDR3 DNA: TGTGCCAGCAGTGAAGTCCGGGTCGGCAATCAGCCCCAGCATTTT.

This clonotype was detected many times. V and J are TRBV5-1 and TRBJ2-1, with 10 bases aligning to TRBD2. The CDR3 spans 17 residues. Germline CDR1 reads SGHRS; CDR2 reads YFSETQ. Unmatched junction bases numbered 10, after V lost 1 base and J lost 6 bases. CDR3 loop: CASSLSPPSGSGNEQFF. CDR3 DNA sequence: TGCGCCAGCAGCTTGTCCCCCCCTAGCGGGAGTGGCAATGAGCAGTTCTTC.

This clonotype has at least ten counts. The chain is built from TRBV19 and TRBJ1-2; 7 bases fit TRBD1. The J segment lost 1 base and the V segment lost 8 bases, leaving 4 bases of the junction unmatched. CDR1 is LNHDA, CDR2 SQIVND, per germline (reference sequence). The CDR3 covers 13 residues. CDR3 in amino acids: CASGTALNYGYTF. CDR3 in DNA: TGTGCCAGTGGGACAGCGCTTAACTATGGCTACACCTTC.

In its sample, this clonotype was seen a few times. The chain links TRBV30 to TRBJ2-1; D gene unclear. V lost 4 bases, J lost 5 bases, and 15 bases lay in between. Germline CDR1 GTSNPN, CDR2 SVGIG (reference sequence). This CDR3 has 14 amino acids. The CDR3 DNA follows: TGTGCCTGGAACAGCATTAGAGAAGACAATGAGCAGTTCTTC. It codes for CAWNSIREDNEQFF.

This clonotype was detected many times. The chain has TRBV20-1 and TRBJ2-5, with a weak D call TRBD2 (6 bases). The CDR3 contains 14 residues. Germline CDR1 DFQATT, CDR2 SNEGSKA (reference sequence). Trimming took off 3 bases at V and 5 bases at J, with 16 bases between the two ends. CDR3 protein: CSASLTSGGETQYF. As DNA, the CDR3 is TGCAGTGCTAGTCTGACTAGTGGCGGGGAGACCCAGTACTTC.

Many counts were recorded for this clonotype. The chain is built from TRBV11-2 and TRBJ1-2; D call uncertain. Deletions cut 1 base from V and 8 bases from J, with 11 bases between. From germline, CDR1 is SGHAT and CDR2 FQNNGV. The CDR3 has 13 residues. CDR3 bases: TGTGCCAGCAGCTTAGTATACGGGGAAGGCTACACCTTC. As protein: CASSLVYGEGYTF.

At least ten counts were recorded for this clonotype. This CDR3 reads CASSHPGASGANVLTF. As DNA, the CDR3 is TGCGCCAGCAGCCATCCGGGTGCCTCTGGGGCCAACGTCCTGACTTTC. This chain connects TRBV4-1 to TRBJ2-6, with unresolved D. V shed 3 bases and J shed 0 bases, with 9 bases lying between them. Per the germline V gene, CDR1 is MGHRA and CDR2 is YSYEKL. This CDR3 comprises 16 residues.

The sample holds many counts of this clonotype. V and J are TRBV29-1 and TRBJ2-7; D possibly uses TRBD1 or TRBD2 (5 bases each). Germline loops: CDR1 SQVTM, CDR2 ANQGSEA. The ends were cut back, 8 bases at V and 4 bases at J, with 21 bases in the middle. CDR3 length equals 14 residues. CDR3 region: CSPAPGTDFYEQYF. In DNA, the CDR3 is TGCAGCCCCGCCCCCGGGACCGACTTTTACGAGCAGTACTTC.

The table lists this clonotype with many counts. V is TRBV5-1 and J is TRBJ2-5, with 8 bases aligning to TRBD2. The CDR3 has 18 amino acids. V lost 0 bases and J lost 2; bases outside the gene matches: 12. Germline V gene sequence: CDR1 SGHRS, CDR2 YFSETQ. The CDR3 region has the DNA TGCGCCAGCAGCTTGGCCGGGGGGGTTACTAGCGGACAAGAGACCCAGTACTTC. Translated: CASSLAGGVTSGQETQYF.

Many counts were recorded for this clonotype. The J gene is TRBJ1-5, the V gene TRBV12-3 or TRBV12-4, with 12 nucleotides matching TRBD1. The CDR3 runs to 15 residues. V lost 5 bases to trimming and J lost 7 bases; unmatched junction nucleotides: 6. The CDR3 sequence: CASSGGQGAWQPQHF. CDR3 coding DNA: TGTGCCAGCAGTGGGGGACAGGGGGCATGGCAGCCCCAGCATTTT.

This clonotype was detected many times. The chain employs TRBV7-2 and TRBJ2-5, with D unclear. V lost 5 bases and J 5 bases, leaving 15 bases between the germline ends. Germline V gene sequence: CDR1 SGHTA, CDR2 FQGNSA. CDR3 length: 14 residues. CDR3 sequence: CASSITLILETQYF. CDR3 nucleotide sequence: TGTGCCAGCAGCATCACCCTTATCTTGGAGACCCAGTACTTC.

This clonotype was seen ten or more times. This chain connects TRBV5-1 to TRBJ1-2; D not certain. The CDR3 sequence is 14 residues long. Trimming removed 5 bases at V and 1 base at J, with 12 bases between. The germline V gene has CDR1 SGHRS and CDR2 YFSETQ. The CDR3 is CASRNEGSNYGYTF. CDR3 nucleotides: TGCGCCAGCAGGAACGAGGGCAGTAACTATGGCTACACCTTC.

This clonotype was counted at least ten times. The genes are TRBV2 and TRBJ2-3; D gene uncertain. Trimming removed 1 base at V and 2 bases at J, with 7 bases between. The CDR3 has 14 amino acids. From germline, CDR1 is SNHLY and CDR2 FYNNEI. As DNA, the CDR3 is TGTGCCAGCAGTGAAGGCAGCCCCACAGATACGCAGTATTTT. Protein product: CASSEGSPTDTQYF.

This clonotype was picked up many times. This rearrangement joins TRBV20-1 to TRBJ2-5; 7 bases line up with TRBD1. This CDR3 has 14 amino acids. Germline V gene sequence: CDR1 DFQATT, CDR2 SNEGSKA (reference sequence). V gave up 4 bases and J gave up 2 bases; unmatched junction bases: 7. In nucleotides, the CDR3 is TGCAGTGCTATCCAGGACAGGATGCAAGAGACCCAGTACTTC. Its protein is CSAIQDRMQETQYF.

This clonotype was seen repeatedly, ten times or more. The V and J genes are TRBV20-1 and TRBJ1-4; possible D gene TRBD1, 5 bases. This CDR3 has 13 residues. Trimming cost V 7 bases and J 8 bases, with 17 bases left between them. CDR1 and CDR2 (germline): DFQATT, SNEGSKA (reference sequence). The CDR3 protein is CSVSRDEREKLFF. The CDR3, as DNA: TGCAGTGTAAGCCGGGACGAGCGGGAAAAACTGTTTTTT.

This clonotype was observed many times. The V call is TRBV20-1, the J call TRBJ2-7; TRBD1 might be the D (6 bases). CDR3 length: 12 amino acids. The germline V and J ends were trimmed by 5 bases and 3 bases, with 11 bases remaining between them. CDR1 DFQATT and CDR2 SNEGSKA come from the germline V gene (reference sequence). The chain's CDR3 is CSAGGQNYEQYF. The CDR3 DNA sequence: TGCAGTGCTGGAGGACAGAACTACGAGCAGTACTTC.

This clonotype showed up many times. The V gene is TRBV5-1, the J gene TRBJ2-2, with D maybe TRBD2 (6 bases). Germline CDR1 and CDR2: SGHRS and YFSETQ. This CDR3 has 16 residues. Trimming took 0 bases from V and 4 from J, leaving 13 bases between them. The CDR3: CASSLASRGGTGELFF. CDR3 DNA: TGCGCCAGCAGCTTGGCCTCTCGGGGAGGCACCGGGGAGCTGTTTTTT. The variable domain in full, completed from reference TRBV5-1 and TRBJ2-2, reads KAGVTQTPRYLIKTRGQQVTLSCSPISGHRSVSWYQQTPGQGLQFLFEYFSETQRNKGNFPGRFSGRQFSNSRSEMNVSTLELGDSALYLCASSLASRGGTGELFFGEGSRLTVL.

This clonotype was counted many times. The rearrangement joins TRBV5-1 to TRBJ2-7; no clear D gene. From germline, CDR1 is SGHRS and CDR2 YFSETQ. CDR3 length: 15 amino acids. Trimming pared 4 bases from V and 6 bases from J, leaving 20 bases between. CDR3 in amino acids: CASSDVSGPLGEQYF. CDR3 in DNA: TGCGCCAGCAGCGATGTATCAGGCCCTTTAGGCGAGCAGTACTTC.

The chain couples TRBV6-2 or TRBV6-3 to TRBJ1-5; 8 nucleotides match TRBD1. The germline gives CDR1 MNHEY, CDR2 SVGEGT. With V trimmed by 2 bases and J by 0 bases, 6 bases remained unmatched. The CDR3 is 17 residues long. CDR3 region: CASSYNPQGASNQPQHF. CDR3 nucleotides: TGTGCCAGCAGTTACAATCCTCAGGGGGCTAGCAATCAGCCCCAGCATTTT.

This clonotype was counted only a few times. This sequence joins TRBV5-1 and TRBJ2-3, with D hard to call. Germline V gene lookup returns CDR1 SGHRS and CDR2 YFSETQ. V shed 3 bases and J shed 3 bases, with 11 bases lying between them. This CDR3 region has 14 residues. The CDR3 here is CASSSNAGTDTQYF. The CDR3 DNA reads TGCGCCAGCAGCTCTAACGCCGGGACAGATACGCAGTATTTT.

This clonotype was found many times. The gene calls are TRBV5-5 and TRBJ2-5; no clear D gene. Germline CDR1 is SGHKS and CDR2 is YYEKEE (reference sequence). The CDR3 is 13 amino acids. V dropped 0 bases and J dropped 1 base, with 4 bases sitting between them. The CDR3 bases are TGTGCCAGCAGCTTGGCACCCCAAGAGACCCAGTACTTC. Residues: CASSLAPQETQYF.

The chain employs TRBV29-1 and TRBJ1-4; 9 bases line up with TRBD1. Unmatched junction bases numbered 6, after V lost 6 bases and J lost 4 bases. Germline CDR1 is SQVTM and CDR2 is ANQGSEA. The CDR3 runs to 14 residues. CDR3: CSVGDRVINEKLFF. The CDR3 DNA reads TGCAGCGTGGGGGACAGGGTGATTAATGAAAAACTGTTTTTT.

This clonotype was seen ten or more times. The CDR3 sequence: CASSRQGVNTEAFF. CDR3 sequence (DNA): TGTGCCAGCAGTCGACAGGGTGTGAACACTGAAGCTTTCTTT. This sequence joins TRBV12-3 or TRBV12-4 and TRBJ1-1; 7 nucleotides match TRBD1. The CDR3 runs 14 residues. V shed 5 bases and J 0 bases; nucleotides not matched to a gene: 3.

This clonotype came up many times. The genes are TRBV5-1 and TRBJ2-2; D not certain. CDR3 length equals 14 residues. CDR1 SGHRS and CDR2 YFSETQ come from the germline V gene. V lost 5 bases to trimming and J lost 1 base, with 9 bases between them. CDR3 in DNA: TGCGCCAGCAGGTTGAGTGGGAACACCGGGGAGCTGTTTTTT. It yields the protein CASRLSGNTGELFF.